This note documents a single T cell receptor beta chain sequence. Its antigen remains unknown. These data come from a study of T cell responses to AZD1222 COVID-19 vaccine. General study findings and limits: Donors were largely white British and mainly female; clonal diversity was possibly underestimated. Spike was spanned by vaccine-associated CD4 TCRs, with dominance at 160-218 and 743-854.

Profiled with immunoSEQ multiplex PCR; TCRdb holds only in-frame clones, not every one. Of some 140,000 clones listed, approximately 88% are singletons. The CDR3 extends over 11 amino acids. Trimming cost V 3 bases and J 7 bases, with 5 bases left between them. The germline V gene has CDR1 SGHVS and CDR2 FQNEAQ. This material consisted of peripheral blood, taken 28 days after the second AZD1222 dose. This clonotype was sampled from an adult who received the AZD1222 COVID-19 vaccine. The rearrangement joins TRBV7-8 to TRBJ2-3; D is undetermined. The CDR3 protein is CASSLGNTQYF. Written as DNA, the CDR3 is TGTGCCAGCAGCTTGGGAAATACGCAGTATTTT.